This is a list of T cell receptor beta chains from one sample in a study of control samples from healthy donors and cancer patients. Produced via immunoSEQ multiplex PCR; TCRdb's table is partial and in-frame only. The sample has 230,000 or so clones, around 94% seen once; the top ten hold about 1.6%. Material for sequencing was blood. The source of these receptors is a man aged 50-60 years in good health. Each CDR3 is given with its conserved first and last residue. The D gene is left open where the match is weak.

j_call | v_call | cdr3_length | d_call | cdr3_aa
TRBJ2-6 | TRBV3-1/TRBV3-2 | 20 | . | CASSRKGSGAGSSGANVLTF
TRBJ2-1 | TRBV11-2 | 17 | . | CASSLVIIGSSYNEQFF
TRBJ1-3 | TRBV27 | 13 | . | CASGAGAEHTIYF
TRBJ1-6 | TRBV19 | 17 | TRBD1 | CASSNTDRSSYNSPLHF
TRBJ1-5 | TRBV6-5 | 15 | . | CASSYSRGRGQPQHF
TRBJ2-1 | TRBV5-1 | 15 | . | CASSLDGQLYNEQFF
TRBJ1-1 | TRBV28 | 13 | . | CASSSLGQFEAFF
TRBJ1-5 | TRBV3-1/TRBV3-2 | 16 | . | CASSQGGQGDNQPQHF
TRBJ1-3 | TRBV3-1/TRBV3-2 | 15 | . | CASSQKRGAGNTIYF
TRBJ2-7 | TRBV21-1 | 14 | . | CASSTQQNSYEQYF
TRBJ1-1 | TRBV7-2 | 15 | . | CASSLVGGLNTEAFF
TRBJ2-4 | TRBV7-2 | 14 | . | CASSTGLAKNIQYF
TRBJ1-5 | TRBV7-8 | 15 | . | CASSQAGGFNQPQHF
TRBJ2-1 | TRBV7-3 | 17 | TRBD1 | CASSTTQGVPAYDEQFF
TRBJ1-1 | TRBV18 | 13 | . | CASSTSLNTEAFF
TRBJ1-1 | TRBV28 | 14 | . | CASSLEALNTEAFF
TRBJ2-2 | TRBV6-5 | 15 | . | CASRGGGSNTGELFF
TRBJ2-5 | TRBV5-1 | 14 | TRBD2 | CASSQGLAGETQYF
TRBJ1-1 | TRBV6-2/TRBV6-3 | 16 | . | CASSYGGETGFTEAFF
TRBJ1-5 | TRBV13 | 13 | . | CASAYKGTQPQHF
TRBJ1-5 | TRBV5-5 | 13 | . | CASSVYVNQPQHF
TRBJ2-7 | TRBV6-5 | 16 | TRBD1 | CASSYSTQPTGDEQYF
TRBJ1-2 | TRBV6-2/TRBV6-3 | 15 | . | CASSRSRGTNYGYTF
TRBJ2-1 | TRBV10-3 | 14 | TRBD2 | CAISDRGLAGEQFF
TRBJ2-7 | TRBV3-1/TRBV3-2 | 16 | . | CASSQDRKKRAYEQYF
TRBJ2-5 | TRBV7-2 | 15 | . | CASSLHQGPQETQYF
TRBJ1-5 | TRBV5-1 | 14 | . | CASSLDPGAQPQHF
TRBJ2-3 | TRBV5-1 | 15 | TRBD2 | CASSWAGGGAIKQYF
TRBJ1-6 | TRBV7-9 | 15 | . | CASSLGQGNNSPLHF
TRBJ1-1 | TRBV5-1 | 14 | TRBD1 | CASSPVTGTGLAFF
TRBJ1-2 | TRBV7-9 | 14 | TRBD1 | CASSLGQGEEGYTF
TRBJ2-1 | TRBV28 | 14 | TRBD1 | CASEQGGTYNEQFF
TRBJ2-3 | TRBV6-5 | 13 | . | CASSYQGTDTQYF
TRBJ2-2 | TRBV3-1/TRBV3-2 | 15 | . | CASSQVSPNTGELFF
TRBJ1-2 | TRBV3-1/TRBV3-2 | 12 | . | CASSITPDGYTF
TRBJ2-2 | TRBV4-2 | 16 | . | CASSPFGFGDTGELFF
TRBJ2-1 | TRBV12-3/TRBV12-4 | 11 | . | CASSHDNEQFF
TRBJ1-5 | TRBV5-1 | 15 | TRBD1 | CASSLAAGGYQPQHF
TRBJ2-5 | TRBV29-1 | 15 | TRBD1 | CSVEDFGQGRETQYF
TRBJ2-1 | TRBV19 | 13 | . | CASTPPSYNEQFF
TRBJ1-1 | TRBV3-1/TRBV3-2 | 17 | TRBD1 | CASSQDPRTGGNTEAFF
TRBJ1-1 | TRBV2 | 14 | TRBD1 | CATLQGAMFTEAFF
TRBJ2-7 | TRBV18 | 20 | TRBD1 | CASSATTRTGVYPGTYEQYF
TRBJ2-1 | TRBV25-1 | 14 | TRBD2 | CASRGLAGYNEQFF